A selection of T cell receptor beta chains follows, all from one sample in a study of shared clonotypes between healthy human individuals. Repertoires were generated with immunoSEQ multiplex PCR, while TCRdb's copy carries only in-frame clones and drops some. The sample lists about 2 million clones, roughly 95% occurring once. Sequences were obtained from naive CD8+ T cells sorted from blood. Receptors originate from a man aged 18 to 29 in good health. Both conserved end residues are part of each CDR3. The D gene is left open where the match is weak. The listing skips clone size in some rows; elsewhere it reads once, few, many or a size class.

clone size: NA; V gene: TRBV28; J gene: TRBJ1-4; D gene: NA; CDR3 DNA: TGTGCCAGCAGTTTCGGCCGGGGCTCGAATAATGAAAAACTGTTTTTT; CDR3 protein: CASSFGRGSNNEKLFF
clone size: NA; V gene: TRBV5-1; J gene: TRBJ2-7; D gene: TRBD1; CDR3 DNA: TGCGCCAGCAGCTTGGAAGGGGGCGCGTCTTCGGGGCAGTACTTC; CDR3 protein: CASSLEGGASSGQYF
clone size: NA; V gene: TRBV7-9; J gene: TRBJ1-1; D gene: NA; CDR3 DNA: TGTGCCAGCAGCTTAGCGCTTTCGGGGGACACTGAAGCTTTCTTT; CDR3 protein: CASSLALSGDTEAFF
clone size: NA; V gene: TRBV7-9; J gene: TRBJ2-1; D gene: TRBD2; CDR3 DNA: TGTGCCAGCAGCCAGGGACTAGCGGGAGGGCCTCCGAATGAGCAGTTCTTC; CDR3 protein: CASSQGLAGGPPNEQFF
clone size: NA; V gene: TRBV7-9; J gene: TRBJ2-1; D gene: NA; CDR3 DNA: TGTGCCAGCACCCCCGGGTTTCTCGGAGCAAACAATGAGCAGTTCTTC; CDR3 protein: CASTPGFLGANNEQFF
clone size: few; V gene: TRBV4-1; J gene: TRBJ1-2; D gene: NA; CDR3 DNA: TGCGCCAGCAGCCAAGAGTGGGCAGTCTATGGCTACACCTTC; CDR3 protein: CASSQEWAVYGYTF
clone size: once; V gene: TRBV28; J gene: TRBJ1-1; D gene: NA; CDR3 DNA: TGTGCCAGCAGTTTAGCCTTGGGCAGGGGAGAGATGGTGACTGAAGCTTTCTTT; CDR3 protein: CASSLALGRGEMVTEAFF
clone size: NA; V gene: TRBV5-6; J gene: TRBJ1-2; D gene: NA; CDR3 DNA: TGTGCCAGCAGCTCTGGGACCTATGGCTACACCTTC; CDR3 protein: CASSSGTYGYTF
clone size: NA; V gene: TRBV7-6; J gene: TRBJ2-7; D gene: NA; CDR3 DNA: TGTGCCAGCAGCCCGGGAGAGAGCTACGAGCAGTACTTC; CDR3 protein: CASSPGESYEQYF
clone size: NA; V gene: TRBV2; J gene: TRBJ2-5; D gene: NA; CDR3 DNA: TGTGCCAGCAGCGAGGTGTCATGGGAGACCCAGTACTTC; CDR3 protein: CASSEVSWETQYF
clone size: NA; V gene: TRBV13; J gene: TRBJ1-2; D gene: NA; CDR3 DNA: TGTGCCAGCAGCGCTCCGACCCGGGAGAACGGCTATGGCTACACCTTC; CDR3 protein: CASSAPTRENGYGYTF
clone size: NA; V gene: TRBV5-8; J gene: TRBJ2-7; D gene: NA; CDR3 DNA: TGTGCCAGCAGCTTGGAGGGTAGCCTACTCTACGAGCAGTACTTC; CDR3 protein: CASSLEGSLLYEQYF
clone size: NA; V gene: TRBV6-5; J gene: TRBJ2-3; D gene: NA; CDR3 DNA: TGTGCCAGCGCTTGGAGGCACTCGGATACGCAGTATTTT; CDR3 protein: CASAWRHSDTQYF
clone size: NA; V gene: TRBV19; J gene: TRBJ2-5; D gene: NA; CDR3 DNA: TGTGCCAGTAGTTGGGGGATACAAGAGACCCAGTACTTC; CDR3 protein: CASSWGIQETQYF
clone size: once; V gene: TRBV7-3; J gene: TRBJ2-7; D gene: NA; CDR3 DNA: TGTGCCAGCAGCCCCCCCGGACCGAGCTACGAGCAGTACTTC; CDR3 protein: CASSPPGPSYEQYF
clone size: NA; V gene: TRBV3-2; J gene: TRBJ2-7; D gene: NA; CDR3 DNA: TGTGCCAGCAGAAGGAAGGAGTACTTC; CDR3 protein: CASRRKEYF
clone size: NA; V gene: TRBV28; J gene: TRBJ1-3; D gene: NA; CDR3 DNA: TGTGCCAGCAGTTTAATAGACTCTGGAAACACCATATATTTT; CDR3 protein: CASSLIDSGNTIYF
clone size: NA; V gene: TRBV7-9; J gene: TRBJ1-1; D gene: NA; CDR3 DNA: TGTGCCAGCAGCTTAGTGCAGGGCGGCACTGAAGCTTTCTTT; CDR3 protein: CASSLVQGGTEAFF
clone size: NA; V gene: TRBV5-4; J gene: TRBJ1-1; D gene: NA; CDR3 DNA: TGTGCCAGCAGCGCTCGGGGGGCGGAAGCTTTCTTT; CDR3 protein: CASSARGAEAFF
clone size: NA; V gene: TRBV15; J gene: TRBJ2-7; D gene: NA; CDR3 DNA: TGTGCCACCAGCAGAGATCGTGGTCTACGGGGTGGTGATGACGAGCAGTACTTC; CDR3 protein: CATSRDRGLRGGDDEQYF
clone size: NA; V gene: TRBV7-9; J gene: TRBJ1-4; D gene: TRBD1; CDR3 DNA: TGTGCCAGCAGCTTATTGGGACAGGGTGATGAAAAACTGTTTTTT; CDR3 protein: CASSLLGQGDEKLFF
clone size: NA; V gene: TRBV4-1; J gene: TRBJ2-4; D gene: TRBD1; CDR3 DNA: TGCGCCAGCAGCCAAAACCCAGGGGGTGTAGCCAAAAACATTCAGTACTTC; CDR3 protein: CASSQNPGGVAKNIQYF
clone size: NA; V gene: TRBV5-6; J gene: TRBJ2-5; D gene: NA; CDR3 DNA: TGTGCCAGCAGCCTACAGGGTAGCGAGACCCAGTACTTC; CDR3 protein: CASSLQGSETQYF
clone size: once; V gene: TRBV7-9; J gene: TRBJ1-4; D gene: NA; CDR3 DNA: TGTGCCAGCAGCTTAGAAGTGGCCCTCGGGTCTGAAAAACTGTTTTTT; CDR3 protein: CASSLEVALGSEKLFF
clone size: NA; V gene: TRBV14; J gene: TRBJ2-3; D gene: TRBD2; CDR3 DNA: TGTGCCAGCAGCCAAGAACTAGCGGGTATCACAGATACGCAGTATTTT; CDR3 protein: CASSQELAGITDTQYF
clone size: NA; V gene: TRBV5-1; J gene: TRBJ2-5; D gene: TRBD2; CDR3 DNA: TGCGCCAGCAGCTTGGAGGGACTAGCGGGGGGAGAGACCCAGTACTTC; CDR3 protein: CASSLEGLAGGETQYF
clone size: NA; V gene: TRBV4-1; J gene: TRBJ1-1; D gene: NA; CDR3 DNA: TGCGCCAGCAGCCAAGAAGGTACAGGGCTCTACACTGAAGCTTTCTTT; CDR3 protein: CASSQEGTGLYTEAFF
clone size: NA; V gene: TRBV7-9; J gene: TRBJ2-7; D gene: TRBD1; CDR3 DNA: TGTGCCAGCAGCTCAACCTGGGACAGGGCCTACGAGCAGTACTTC; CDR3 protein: CASSSTWDRAYEQYF
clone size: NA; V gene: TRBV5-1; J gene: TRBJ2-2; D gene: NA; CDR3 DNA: TGCGCCAGCAGCTTTGGGTGGACCGGGGAGCTGTTTTTT; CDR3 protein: CASSFGWTGELFF
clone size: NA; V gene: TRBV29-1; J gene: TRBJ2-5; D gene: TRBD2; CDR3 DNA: TGCAGCGTTGAAGATCGTAGACTAGCCGAAGAGACCCAGTACTTC; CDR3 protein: CSVEDRRLAEETQYF
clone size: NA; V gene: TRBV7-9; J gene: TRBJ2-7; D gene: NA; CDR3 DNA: TGTGCCAGCAGCCAGCCGAGCTCCTACGAGCAGTACTTC; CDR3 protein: CASSQPSSYEQYF
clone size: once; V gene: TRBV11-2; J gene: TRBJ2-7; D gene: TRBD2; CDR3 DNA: TGTGCCAGCAGCTTTAGCGGGAGGGCCGGGTACGAGCAGTACTTC; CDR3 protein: CASSFSGRAGYEQYF